These T cell receptor beta chains were read from a single sample in a study of shared clonotypes between healthy human individuals. Sequencing used immunoSEQ multiplex PCR; TCRdb keeps in-frame clones, though not all of them. Seen here are approximately 1.1 million clones, approximately 78% observed once, and the top ten hold 0.5% to 0.6%. The source material was memory CD4+ T cells from PBMCs. These receptors were taken from a man between 18 and 35 years old in good health. Some clones in this sample may be carry-over from other donors' samples. The CDR3 runs from the conserved cysteine through the conserved F or W. Each record gives: V gene, D gene, J gene, clone size, CDR3 DNA, CDR3 protein. The D gene is left open where the match is weak. Some rows mark clone size as missing; the rest say once, few, many or name a class of expanded clone.

>TRBV6-5|NA|TRBJ1-1|many
TGTGCCAGCAGTTTGAACAGGAACACTGAAGCTTTCTTT
CASSLNRNTEAFF
>TRBV30|NA|TRBJ2-7|few
TGTGCCTGGAGTAACTTATACGAGCAGTACTTC
CAWSNLYEQYF
>TRBV7-8|TRBD1|TRBJ2-2|NA
TGTGCCAGCAGCTTACGTACCGGACAGGAAAAGGCCGGGGAGCTGTTTTTT
CASSLRTGQEKAGELFF
>TRBV28|TRBD2|TRBJ2-1|NA
TGTGCCAGCAGGCCGGGACTAGCGGGGAACAATGAGCAGTTCTTC
CASRPGLAGNNEQFF
>TRBV7-9|NA|TRBJ2-1|NA
TGTGCCAGCAGTGACGACTCTGGCAGATGGGATGAGCAGTTCTTC
CASSDDSGRWDEQFF
>TRBV6-5|NA|TRBJ2-3|once
TGTGCCAGCAGTCCCAGACAAATTAGCACAGATACGCAGTATTTT
CASSPRQISTDTQYF
>TRBV5-4|NA|TRBJ2-5|NA
TGTGCCAGCAGTCCCTCGAGGCGTCAAGAGACCCAGTACTTC
CASSPSRRQETQYF
>TRBV5-5|NA|TRBJ1-5|NA
TGTGCCAGCAGCTTAGGGAATACGGACAGTAATAGCAATCAGCCCCAGCATTTT
CASSLGNTDSNSNQPQHF
>TRBV6-4|NA|TRBJ1-2|NA
TGTGCCAGCAGTGGGACCGGGACCTCGGGGGGCTACACCTTC
CASSGTGTSGGYTF
>TRBV6-1|NA|TRBJ1-5|NA
TGTGCCAGCAGTGAACTCTATCAGCCCCAGCATTTT
CASSELYQPQHF
>TRBV25-1|TRBD1|TRBJ2-3|NA
TGTGCCAGCAGTAAGGCAGGGGGCGCGGGCACAGATACGCAGTATTTT
CASSKAGGAGTDTQYF
>TRBV2|NA|TRBJ2-2|NA
TGTGCCAGCAGCGACTCGGCAGGGGGGAAGAACACCGGGGAGCTGTTTTTT
CASSDSAGGKNTGELFF
>TRBV7-9|TRBD2|TRBJ2-2|NA
TGTGCCAGCAGCCCGATTCTAGCGGGAGACGGCACCGGGGAGCTGTTTTTT
CASSPILAGDGTGELFF
>TRBV4-3|TRBD2|TRBJ2-3|NA
TGCGCCAGCAGCCAAGGTGCGGGAGCCCCAGATACGCAGTATTTT
CASSQGAGAPDTQYF
>TRBV11-2|TRBD1|TRBJ1-5|NA
TGTGCCAGCAGCCCAGGCCGTGGACAGGGGTCCGTCAATCAGCCCCAGCATTTT
CASSPGRGQGSVNQPQHF
>TRBV20-1|NA|TRBJ1-1|NA
TGCAGTGCAGAAATGAACACTGAAGCTTTCTTT
CSAEMNTEAFF
>TRBV28|NA|TRBJ1-2|NA
TGTGCCAGCAGTTTGGGACGGAACGTCTATGGCTACACCTTC
CASSLGRNVYGYTF
>TRBV7-2|NA|TRBJ2-1|NA
TGTGCCAGCAGCTTAGCGGGGACTTACCTCTACAATGAGCAGTTCTTC
CASSLAGTYLYNEQFF
>TRBV11-2|NA|TRBJ2-7|NA
TGTGCCAGCAGCTTAGTTCGGACCAGCTCCTACGAGCAGTACTTC
CASSLVRTSSYEQYF
>TRBV7-3|NA|TRBJ2-7|NA
TGTGCCAGCAGCTTAAACCAGGGACCCTACGAGCAGTACTTC
CASSLNQGPYEQYF
>TRBV7-3|TRBD2|TRBJ2-3|NA
TGTGCCAGCAGCTTAGGTCTAGCGGGAGACACAGATACGCAGTATTTT
CASSLGLAGDTDTQYF
>TRBV5-1|NA|TRBJ2-5|NA
TGCGCCAGCAGCTTAGGCGCAAGGGGGCAAGAGACCCAGTACTTC
CASSLGARGQETQYF
>TRBV5-8|NA|TRBJ2-3|NA
TGTGCCAGCAGCTTGGCCGAGGTTACGCAGTATTTT
CASSLAEVTQYF
>TRBV7-3|TRBD1|TRBJ1-1|once
TGTGCCAGCAGCGAACGGACAGGGTTCTCCACTGAAGCTTTCTTT
CASSERTGFSTEAFF
>TRBV18|NA|TRBJ2-6|NA
TGTGCCAGCTCACCACAGCACTCTGGGGCCAACGTCCTGACTTTC
CASSPQHSGANVLTF
>TRBV7-2|NA|TRBJ2-1|many
TGTGCCAGCAGCTCCGCCCGGGACTTGGTGAACAATGAGCAGTTCTTC
CASSSARDLVNNEQFF
>TRBV5-1|TRBD2|TRBJ2-5|NA
TGCGCCAGCAGCTTGATGTCTAGCGGGAGTTACAGAGAGACCCAGTACTTC
CASSLMSSGSYRETQYF
>TRBV4-3|NA|TRBJ2-1|NA
TGCGCCAGCAGCCAAGATTTTCCAGGGGCGCGAGGGGGTGAGCAGTTCTTC
CASSQDFPGARGGEQFF
>TRBV30|NA|TRBJ2-2|NA
TGTGCCTGGAGTGTAGTTCCCGGGGAGCTGTTTTTT
CAWSVVPGELFF
>TRBV5-5|NA|TRBJ1-2|NA
TGTGCCAGCAGCTGGAACGCACAGGGTGGCTATGGCTACACCTTC
CASSWNAQGGYGYTF
>TRBV7-2|TRBD2|TRBJ2-3|NA
TGTGCCAGCAGCCGCGGGGGGAGCACAGATACGCAGTATTTT
CASSRGGSTDTQYF
>TRBV7-2|NA|TRBJ2-7|NA
TGTGCCAGCAGCTTAGCGTGGGGGGGCCAATACGAGCAGTACTTC
CASSLAWGGQYEQYF
>TRBV5-5|NA|TRBJ1-5|NA
TGTGCCAGCAGCTTAAAGACCTCCAATCAGCCCCAGCATTTT
CASSLKTSNQPQHF
>TRBV4-1|NA|TRBJ1-2|few
TGCGCCAGCAGCCAACAGGGGAAGGGAGGCTACACCTTC
CASSQQGKGGYTF
>TRBV6-4|NA|TRBJ2-7|few
TGTGCCAGCAGTGACTCGTTTCTCCACTACGAGCAGTACTTC
CASSDSFLHYEQYF
>TRBV28|TRBD1|TRBJ2-2|many
TGTGCCAGCAGTTTTCGGACAGGGGACACCGGGGAGCTGTTTTTT
CASSFRTGDTGELFF
>TRBV2|NA|TRBJ2-5|NA
TGTGCCAGCAGTGGAATAACAGGGACGGCGACCCAGTACTTC
CASSGITGTATQYF
>TRBV27|TRBD1|TRBJ1-5|NA
TGTGCCAGCAGTTTACGGACAGGGGGTTGGGATCAGCCCCAGCATTTT
CASSLRTGGWDQPQHF
>TRBV6-5|TRBD1|TRBJ2-7|NA
TGTGCCAGCAACATCGGACAGGGGGGAAAGCAGTACTTC
CASNIGQGGKQYF
>TRBV9|TRBD1|TRBJ1-4|medium-sized
TGTGCCAGCAGCGCGGACAGGGGGAATGAAAAACTGTTTTTT
CASSADRGNEKLFF
>TRBV11-1|NA|TRBJ2-5|few
TGTGCCAGCAGCCCAAGGGATTTTCGGGAGACCCAGTACTTC
CASSPRDFRETQYF
>TRBV29-1|TRBD1|TRBJ2-3|NA
TGCAGCGTTGAACAGGGGGCAGATACGCAGTATTTT
CSVEQGADTQYF
>TRBV5-1|NA|TRBJ1-2|once
TGCGCCAGCAGCTTGCCGCCCTCTGGTTCGCGCAGCTATGGCTACACCTTC
CASSLPPSGSRSYGYTF
>TRBV10-3|NA|TRBJ2-2|NA
TGTGCCATCAGTGGGGGAGGGGAGCTGTTTTTT
CAISGGGELFF
>TRBV25-1|NA|TRBJ1-2|NA
TGTGCCAGCAGTGAACAGGGCAGCCTAGGTGGCTACACCTTC
CASSEQGSLGGYTF